Shown below are 32 T cell receptor beta chains from a single sample sequenced in a study of blood T cell repertoires in COVID-19. Assay: immunoSEQ multiplex PCR; the TCRdb copy retains only in-frame clones and omits some. The data contain about 230,000 clones, just over 85% of them singletons. The sample taken for sequencing was peripheral blood. All receptors come from a man aged 50 or older with COVID-19, enrolled during active disease.

This rearrangement joins TRBV29-1 to TRBJ1-1, with 8 positions matching TRBD1. Germline V gives CDR1 SQVTM, CDR2 ANQGSEA. This CDR3 has 14 amino acids. The V segment lost 5 bases and the J segment 0 bases; nucleotides outside the gene matches: 5. CDR3 sequence: CSVLDRAMNTEAFF. CDR3 bases: TGCAGCGTTTTGGACAGGGCTATGAACACTGAAGCTTTCTTT.

The gene calls are TRBV3-1 (or the pseudogene TRBV3-2) and TRBJ2-2; D possibly corresponds to TRBD2 (5 bases). The CDR3 spans 16 residues. The V end was cut by 4 bases, the J end by 0 bases, with 12 bases between. CDR1 and CDR2 (germline): LGHDT, YNNKEL (reference sequence). The CDR3: CASSLLGGTNTGELFF. CDR3 sequence (DNA): TGTGCCAGCAGCCTTCTTGGAGGCACGAACACCGGGGAGCTGTTTTTT.

The V and J genes are TRBV3-1 (or the pseudogene TRBV3-2) and TRBJ2-5, with 8 bases that match TRBD2. The length of the CDR3 is 13 residues. CDR1 and CDR2 (germline): LGHDT, YNNKEL (reference sequence). Trimming cost V 9 bases and J 9 bases; bases outside gene matches: 12. CDR3 DNA: TGTGCCAGTACTTCGACTAGCGAGTGGTCCCAGTACTTC. This codes for CASTSTSEWSQYF.

The V gene is TRBV7-2, the J gene TRBJ1-2, with D possibly matching TRBD1 (6 bases). Trimming removed 2 bases from V and 7 bases from J, with 14 bases in between. This CDR3 is 14 amino acids long. The germline V gene encodes CDR1 SGHTA and CDR2 FQGNSA. The CDR3 DNA sequence: TGTGCCAGCAGCTTATCGCGGGGGACAATTGGCTACACCTTC. This codes for CASSLSRGTIGYTF.

This clone occurred once. The rearrangement joins TRBV28 to TRBJ1-5; TRBD1 aligns across 10 bases. V shed 4 bases and J 5 bases; nucleotides not matched to a gene: 2. CDR1 and CDR2 (germline): MDHEN, SYDVKM. The CDR3 contains 14 residues. CDR3 DNA sequence: TGTGCCAGCAGTTCCGACAGGGGGCATCAGCCCCAGCATTTT. This codes for CASSSDRGHQPQHF.

This rearrangement joins TRBV15 to TRBJ2-5, with D perhaps TRBD1 (6 bases). The CDR3 sequence is 15 residues long. Per the germline V gene, CDR1 is LNHNV and CDR2 is YYDKDF (reference sequence). The V end lost 5 bases, the J end lost 2 bases, and 15 bases lay between the germline ends. The CDR3 spells CATSYPGAPQETQYF. The CDR3 DNA reads TGTGCCACCAGCTATCCAGGGGCGCCTCAAGAGACCCAGTACTTC.

Concerning this clone: The junction and the germline gene differ at one end; a read error may be behind it. Other DNA sequences from this sample encode an identical CDR3 as well. J is TRBJ2-3 and V is TRBV14; weak D call: TRBD2 (5 bases). This CDR3 has 14 amino acids. Per germline, CDR1 SGHDN and CDR2 FVKESK. The CDR3: CASRAGVSTDTQYF. The CDR3 coding sequence is TGTGCCAGCAGGGCCGGGGTTAGCACAGATACACAGTATTTT.

CDR3 nucleotides: TGTGCCAGCAGCTTAGATAGACAGGGAGAGCAGTTCTTC. This sequence encodes CASSLDRQGEQFF. This chain joins TRBV11-3 and TRBJ2-1, with 7 positions matching TRBD1. The CDR3 totals 13 residues. Germline-derived CDR1 and CDR2 are SGHNT and YENEEA. The J segment lost 10 bases and the V segment lost 0 bases, leaving 3 bases of the junction unmatched.

This chain joins TRBV14 and TRBJ2-7, with TRBD2 as a possible D gene (6 bases). V dropped 3 bases and J dropped 3 bases, with 6 bases sitting between them. Per germline, CDR1 SGHDN and CDR2 FVKESK. The CDR3 runs to 12 residues. The CDR3, as DNA: TGTGCCAGCAGCCAGGACTACTACGAGCAGTACTTC. It specifies CASSQDYYEQYF.

The chain uses TRBV27 and TRBJ1-6; 8 nucleotides line up with TRBD1. Per the germline V gene, CDR1 is MNHEY and CDR2 is SMNVEV (reference sequence). V was pared by 3 bases and J by 14 bases, with 3 bases of the junction left unmatched. The CDR3 has 12 amino acids. The CDR3 spells CASSFQGASLHF. The CDR3 DNA sequence: TGTGCCAGCAGTTTTCAGGGGGCGTCCCTCCACTTT.

The CDR3 DNA is TGTGCCAGCAGAAAGAGGGACAATCAAGAGACCCAGTACTTC. Protein: CASRKRDNQETQYF. J is TRBJ2-5 and V is TRBV2; maybe TRBD1 (6 bases). Germline V gene lookup returns CDR1 SNHLY and CDR2 FYNNEI. Trimming removed 6 bases from V and 2 bases from J, with 13 bases in between. The CDR3 is made up of 14 amino acids.

The chain joins TRBV5-1 to TRBJ2-5; 9 bases agree with TRBD1. J was trimmed by 3 bases and V by 0 bases; bases with no gene match: 0. Germline-derived CDR1 and CDR2 are SGHRS and YFSETQ. CDR3 length: 14 residues. CDR3 nucleotide sequence: TGCGCCAGCAGCTTGGGGACAGGGGAAGAGACCCAGTACTTC. Translated: CASSLGTGEETQYF.

The chain is built from TRBV11-2 and TRBJ2-6; a weak D match, TRBD1 (6 bases). Germline lookup yields CDR1 SGHAT and CDR2 FQNNGV. V lost 3 bases and J lost 4, with 10 bases in between. The CDR3 has 15 amino acids. CDR3 residues: CASSFTGSGANVLTF. The DNA of the CDR3 is TGTGCCAGCAGCTTTACAGGGAGCGGGGCCAACGTCCTGACTTTC.

This chain uses TRBV6-2 or TRBV6-3 with TRBJ2-7, with TRBD1 matching 7 bases. Germline loops: CDR1 MNHEY, CDR2 SVGEGT. This CDR3 spans 16 amino acids. V lost 2 bases and J lost 2; bases outside the gene matches: 9. The CDR3 is CASSYLPGTVTYEQYF. CDR3 coding DNA: TGTGCCAGCAGTTACCTTCCAGGGACAGTTACCTACGAGCAGTACTTC.

V gene TRBV18 combines with J gene TRBJ2-7; 11 bases map to TRBD2. V lost 0 bases, J lost 7 bases, and 2 bases stayed unmatched. The V gene's germline CDR1 is KGHSH and CDR2 LQKENI. This CDR3 comprises 14 residues. In DNA form, the CDR3 reads TGTGCCAGCTCACCACCGCGACTAGCGGGGGAGCAGTACTTC. Translation: CASSPPRLAGEQYF.

The gene calls are TRBV5-1 and TRBJ2-1, with D unclear. The V gene's germline CDR1 is SGHRS and CDR2 YFSETQ. V was clipped by 4 bases and J by 10 bases, with 15 bases between them. This CDR3 comprises 13 residues. Written as DNA, the CDR3 is TGCGCCAGCAGCCCCCAGACACCTCGAGAGCAGTTCTTC. It is translated as CASSPQTPREQFF.

The V and J genes are TRBV9 and TRBJ2-5, with TRBD2 matching over 11 bases. This CDR3 contains 15 residues. Unmatched junction bases numbered 4, after V lost 4 bases and J lost 2 bases. CDR1 and CDR2 (germline): SGDLS, YYNGEE. CDR3 region: CASSHSGRGQETQYF. The CDR3 DNA sequence: TGTGCCAGCAGCCATAGCGGGAGGGGACAAGAGACCCAGTACTTC.

In DNA, the CDR3 is TGTGCCAGCAGTCCTACGGCCGGGACAGGGAACACCTACGAGCAGTACTTC. It is translated as CASSPTAGTGNTYEQYF. V and J are TRBV27 and TRBJ2-7; 9 nucleotides align to TRBD1. This CDR3 is 17 amino acids long. With V trimmed by 5 bases and J by 2 bases, 13 bases remained unmatched. Germline V gene lookup returns CDR1 MNHEY and CDR2 SMNVEV (reference sequence).

This chain connects TRBV5-4 to TRBJ1-4; 11 nucleotides line up with TRBD1. Germline V gene data show CDR1 as SGHNT and CDR2 as YYREEE (reference sequence). V shed 2 bases and J 2 bases; nucleotides not matched to a gene: 2. The CDR3 runs 16 residues. The CDR3 protein is CASSFGQGATNEKLFF. The CDR3 bases are TGTGCCAGCAGCTTCGGACAGGGGGCTACTAATGAAAAACTGTTTTTT.

The chain uses TRBV30 and TRBJ2-5; TRBD1 matches at 8 bases. CDR1 and CDR2 from the germline V gene are GTSNPN and SVGIG (reference sequence). The CDR3 sequence is 14 residues long. Germline trimming cut 5 bases from V and 5 bases from J; bases unmatched to any gene: 10. The CDR3 nucleotides read TGTGCCTGGGGCGCCGACAGGGGCGGGGAGACCCAGTACTTC. Residues: CAWGADRGGETQYF.

This clone was seen only a few times. The chain employs TRBV6-5 and TRBJ1-1, with D unresolved. Trimming stripped 5 bases from V and 1 base from J, with 8 bases between. This CDR3 has 13 residues. CDR1 is MNHEY, CDR2 SVGAGI, per germline. As DNA, the CDR3 is TGTGCCAGCAGTCGACTCACGAACACTGAAGCTTTCTTT. This sequence encodes CASSRLTNTEAFF.

The chain couples TRBV7-9 to TRBJ1-6; 8 bases match TRBD1. This CDR3 spans 17 amino acids. Trimming at V came to 5 bases and at J to 6 bases, leaving 12 bases not matched to a gene. Germline V lookup: CDR1 SEHNR, CDR2 FQNEAQ (reference sequence). DNA for the CDR3: TGTGCCAGCAGCCCCAACCCCTGGACAGGGAGTAATTCACCCCTCCACTTT. Residues: CASSPNPWTGSNSPLHF.

V and J are TRBV7-8 and TRBJ2-7, with D unclear. With 2 bases removed from V and 5 bases from J, the gap between germline ends came to 13 bases. The CDR3 extends over 14 amino acids. Per the germline V gene, CDR1 is SGHVS and CDR2 is FQNEAQ. The CDR3 loop reads CASSLSVLSDEQYF. For the CDR3, the DNA is TGTGCCAGCAGCTTATCGGTCTTATCGGACGAGCAGTACTTC.

As for this clone: Other DNA sequences within the sample encode an identical CDR3. J is TRBJ1-5 and V is TRBV7-9; D remains ambiguous. The CDR3 loop spans 13 amino acids. V shed 1 base and J shed 7 bases, with 8 bases lying between them. CDR1 SEHNR and CDR2 FQNEAQ come from the germline V gene (reference sequence). The CDR3 loop is CASSLGADQPQHF. Written as DNA, the CDR3 is TGTGCCAGCAGCTTAGGGGCAGACCAGCCCCAGCATTTT.

The CDR3 coding sequence is TGTGCCAGCAGCTTAAGCGGGAGCACAGATACGCAGTATTTT. Its translation: CASSLSGSTDTQYF. The chain uses TRBV7-6 and TRBJ2-3; TRBD2 is a possible D gene (6 bases). Germline CDR1 reads SGHVS; CDR2 reads FNYEAQ. V shed 2 bases and J shed 0 bases, with 6 bases lying between them. The CDR3 is 14 amino acids.

V gene TRBV6-2 or TRBV6-3 combines with J gene TRBJ2-7; no clear D. Trimming removed 3 bases from V and 3 bases from J, with 6 bases in between. The CDR3 is 12 amino acids. Germline CDR1 is MNHEY and CDR2 is SVGEGT. The CDR3 nucleotides read TGTGCCAGCAGTTATCCCGGCTACGAGCAGTACTTC. As protein: CASSYPGYEQYF.

This chain connects TRBV29-1 to TRBJ1-1; 9 bases line up with TRBD1. V gave up 3 bases and J gave up 3 bases; unmatched junction bases: 5. The CDR3 consists of 14 residues. Germline CDR1 reads SQVTM; CDR2 reads ANQGSEA. Here the CDR3 DNA reads TGCAGCGTTGAGGGGACAGGGTGGGACACTGAAGCTTTCTTT. Translation: CSVEGTGWDTEAFF.

The gene calls are TRBV7-9 and TRBJ2-3; 10 nucleotides align to TRBD2. The germline V gene has CDR1 SEHNR and CDR2 FQNEAQ (reference sequence). The CDR3 spans 15 residues. Trimming took 3 bases from V and 4 from J; bases not matched to a gene: 4. The CDR3 DNA is TGTGCCAGCAGCTTTAGCGGGGGGCTCCCAGATACGCAGTATTTT. As protein: CASSFSGGLPDTQYF. The full variable domain, with the rest looked up from reference TRBV7-9 and TRBJ2-3, is DTGVSQNPRHKITKRGQNVTFRCDPISEHNRLYWYRQTLGQGPEFLTYFQNEAQLEKSRLLSDRFSAERPKGSFSTLEIQRTEQGDSAMYLCASSFSGGLPDTQYFGPGTRLTVL.

The CDR3 loop is CASAIGQVYNEQFF. The CDR3 bases are TGTGCTAGTGCCATCGGACAGGTCTACAATGAGCAGTTCTTC. The genes are TRBV12-5 and TRBJ2-1; 7 bases agree with TRBD1. Trimming took 7 bases from V and 3 from J; bases not matched to a gene: 6. CDR3 length: 14 amino acids. CDR1 LGHNT and CDR2 FRNRAP come from the germline V gene.

The CDR3 region has the DNA TGTGCCAGCAGCCAAGATCGGGACACTGAAGCTTTCTTT. This translates into CASSQDRDTEAFF. This sequence joins TRBV3-1 (or the pseudogene TRBV3-2) and TRBJ1-1, with no clear D. The CDR3 length is 13 residues. Deletions cut 0 bases from V and 3 bases from J, with 5 bases between. The germline V gene has CDR1 LGHDT and CDR2 YNNKEL (reference sequence).

V gene TRBV19 combines with J gene TRBJ2-1, with D possibly matching TRBD1 (6 bases). In germline, CDR1 is LNHDA, CDR2 SQIVND (reference sequence). Deletions cut 5 bases from V and 0 bases from J, with 17 bases between. CDR3 size: 17 residues. The CDR3 here is CASSPIVAGASYNEQFF. In nucleotides, the CDR3 is TGTGCCAGTAGTCCAATTGTTGCAGGGGCCTCCTACAATGAGCAGTTCTTC.

The J gene is TRBJ1-2, the V gene TRBV6-5, with D possibly being TRBD1 (6 bases). The CDR3 runs to 13 residues. V was cut by 6 bases and J by 7 bases, with 15 bases left in between. Germline-derived CDR1 and CDR2 are MNHEY and SVGAGI. The CDR3 region is CASSSTRGAGYTF. For the CDR3, the DNA is TGTGCCAGCAGCTCCACCCGGGGGGCTGGCTACACCTTC.